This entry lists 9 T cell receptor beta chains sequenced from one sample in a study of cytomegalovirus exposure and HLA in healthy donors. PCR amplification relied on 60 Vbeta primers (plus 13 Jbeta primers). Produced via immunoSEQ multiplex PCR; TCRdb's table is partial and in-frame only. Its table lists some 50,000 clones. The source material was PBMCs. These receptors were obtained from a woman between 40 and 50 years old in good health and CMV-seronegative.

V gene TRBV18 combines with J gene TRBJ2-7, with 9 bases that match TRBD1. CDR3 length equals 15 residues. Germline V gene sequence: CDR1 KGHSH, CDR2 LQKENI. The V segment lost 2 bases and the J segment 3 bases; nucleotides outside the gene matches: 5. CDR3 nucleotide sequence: TGTGCCAGCTCACCAGGAACAGGGGGCATCTACGAGCAGTACTTC. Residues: CASSPGTGGIYEQYF.

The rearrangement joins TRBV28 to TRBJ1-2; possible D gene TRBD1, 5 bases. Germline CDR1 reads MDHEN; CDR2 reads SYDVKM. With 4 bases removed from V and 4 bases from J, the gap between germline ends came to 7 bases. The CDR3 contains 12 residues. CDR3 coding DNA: TGTGCCAGCAGTTCAGGGTTCTATGGCTACACCTTC. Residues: CASSSGFYGYTF.

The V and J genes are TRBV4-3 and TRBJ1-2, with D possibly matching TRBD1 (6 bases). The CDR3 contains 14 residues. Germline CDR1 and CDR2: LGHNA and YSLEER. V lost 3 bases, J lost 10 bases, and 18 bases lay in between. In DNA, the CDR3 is TGCGCCAGCAGCCAGGTGGGGGCAGAGGAAGTCTACACCTTC. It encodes CASSQVGAEEVYTF.

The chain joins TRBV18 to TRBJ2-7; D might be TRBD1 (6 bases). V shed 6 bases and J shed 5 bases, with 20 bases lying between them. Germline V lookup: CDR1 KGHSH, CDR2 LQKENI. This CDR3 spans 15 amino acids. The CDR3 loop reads CASSPTGSIVHEQYF. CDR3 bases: TGTGCCAGCTCGCCGACAGGAAGCATCGTCCACGAGCAGTACTTC.

As DNA, the CDR3 is TGTGCCAGCAGCTTCTCAGGGGCTGGCTACACCTTC. Translated, it gives CASSFSGAGYTF. The rearrangement joins TRBV7-9 to TRBJ1-2; TRBD1 might be the D (6 bases). Germline CDR1 and CDR2: SEHNR and FQNEAQ (reference sequence). Trimming left V 3 bases short and J 7 bases short, with 9 bases between. The CDR3 loop spans 12 amino acids.

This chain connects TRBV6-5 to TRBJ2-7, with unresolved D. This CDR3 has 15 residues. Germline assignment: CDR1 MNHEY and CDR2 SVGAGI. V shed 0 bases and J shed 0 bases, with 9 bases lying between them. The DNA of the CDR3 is TGTGCCAGCAGTTACTCCCGCGGAGACTCCTACGAGCAGTACTTC. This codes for CASSYSRGDSYEQYF.

This chain's CDR3 is CAISESVQGGYEQYF. DNA for the CDR3: TGTGCCATCAGTGAGTCGGTGCAGGGAGGATACGAGCAGTACTTC. The chain links TRBV10-3 to TRBJ2-7; maybe TRBD2 (6 bases). The germline CDR1 and CDR2 sequences are ENHRY and SYGVKD. V lost 0 bases and J 4 bases, leaving 13 bases between the germline ends. CDR3 length equals 15 residues.

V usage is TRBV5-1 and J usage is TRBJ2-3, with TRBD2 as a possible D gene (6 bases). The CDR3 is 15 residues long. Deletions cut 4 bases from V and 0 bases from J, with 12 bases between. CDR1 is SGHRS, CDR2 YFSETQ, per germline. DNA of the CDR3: TGCGCCAGCAGCCTTAGCGGAATTAGCACAGATACGCAGTATTTT. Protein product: CASSLSGISTDTQYF.

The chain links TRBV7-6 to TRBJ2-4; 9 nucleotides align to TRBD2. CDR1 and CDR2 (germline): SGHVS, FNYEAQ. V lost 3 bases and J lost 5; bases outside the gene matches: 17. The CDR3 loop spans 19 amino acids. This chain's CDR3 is CASSFAAPASGKIQNIQYF. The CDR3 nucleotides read TGTGCCAGCAGCTTCGCGGCCCCGGCTAGCGGGAAAATCCAAAACATTCAGTACTTC.